This TCR beta chain emerged from a study of T-cell memory formation after mild COVID-19. V gave up 5 bases and J gave up 8 bases, with 16 bases separating them. This CDR3 contains 14 residues. Germline V gene sequence: CDR1 LNHNV, CDR2 YYDKDF (reference sequence). Study-wide results and limits: Within pre-infection memory, some responding clones were found, suggesting cross-reactive memory joined. Contracting CD4+ clones sat mainly in CM and EM; CD8+ in EMRA. Whether second-wave clones peaking at day 37 were SARS-CoV-2 specific went unconfirmed.

This clonotype appeared a few times. Its antigen is currently unknown. Constant-segment-primed 5'RACE gave TCR alpha and TCR beta cDNA libraries with sample barcodes and UMIs. TCRdb passed the 5' RACE reads through MiXCR, listing each CDR3 protein once. Among 250,000 to 350,000 distinct CDR3 sequences listed, roughly a fifth were seen once. The receptor was derived from a man aged 18 to 30 who had mild COVID-19 (a few samples of this study predate the infection). Cell type and time point are not known. The rearrangement joins TRBV15 to TRBJ2-1; either TRBD1 or TRBD2 may supply D (5 bases each). Sequencing input: PBMCs or a T cell subset sorted from them (not recorded which). The chain's CDR3 is CATSLLRGVDEQFF. The CDR3 DNA is TGTGCCACCAGCTTACTCCGGGGCGTCGATGAGCAGTTCTTC.